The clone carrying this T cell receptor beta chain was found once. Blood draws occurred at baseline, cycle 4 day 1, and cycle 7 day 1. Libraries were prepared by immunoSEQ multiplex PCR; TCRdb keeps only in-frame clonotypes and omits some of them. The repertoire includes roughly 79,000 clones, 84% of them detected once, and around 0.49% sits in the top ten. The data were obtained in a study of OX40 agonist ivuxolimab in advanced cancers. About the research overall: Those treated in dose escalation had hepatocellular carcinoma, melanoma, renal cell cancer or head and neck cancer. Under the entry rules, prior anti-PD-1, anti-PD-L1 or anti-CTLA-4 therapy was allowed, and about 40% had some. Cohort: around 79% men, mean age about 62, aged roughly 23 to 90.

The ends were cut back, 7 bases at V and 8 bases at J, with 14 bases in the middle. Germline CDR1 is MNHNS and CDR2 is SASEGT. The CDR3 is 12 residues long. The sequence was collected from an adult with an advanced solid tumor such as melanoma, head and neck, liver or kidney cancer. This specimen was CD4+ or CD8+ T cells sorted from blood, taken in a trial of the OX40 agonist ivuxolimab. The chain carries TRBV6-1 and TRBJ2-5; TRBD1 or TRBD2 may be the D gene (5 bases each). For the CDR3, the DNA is TGTGCCAGCAACGGTCACGGGGACACCCAGTACTTC. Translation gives CASNGHGDTQYF.